A selection of T cell receptor beta chains follows, all from one sample in a study of shared clonotypes between healthy human individuals. Sequenced by immunoSEQ multiplex PCR; TCRdb stores in-frame clones only, minus some. This table has over 2 million clones, approximately 95% appearing once. Sequences were obtained from naive CD8+ T cells sorted from blood. These receptors all come from a man aged 18 to 35 in good health. The CDR3 runs from the conserved cysteine through the conserved F or W. The listing skips clone size in some rows; elsewhere it reads once, few, many or a size class.

v_gene: TRBV5-6; abundance: .; j_gene: TRBJ2-7; CDR3aa: CASSLHLAGQISYEQYF
v_gene: TRBV6-5; abundance: .; j_gene: TRBJ2-1; CDR3aa: CASSYEGTGINEQFF
v_gene: TRBV28; abundance: .; j_gene: TRBJ2-7; CDR3aa: CASFLSGASYEQYF
v_gene: TRBV27; abundance: .; j_gene: TRBJ2-1; CDR3aa: CASSLSPGTGSYNEQFF
v_gene: TRBV28; abundance: few; j_gene: TRBJ1-1; CDR3aa: CASRLDRAHPEAFF
v_gene: TRBV7-9; abundance: .; j_gene: TRBJ2-1; CDR3aa: CASSPSGTSYNEQFF
v_gene: TRBV5-4; abundance: .; j_gene: TRBJ2-7; CDR3aa: CASSLDSGEQYF
v_gene: TRBV7-9; abundance: .; j_gene: TRBJ2-3; CDR3aa: CASRTREAGSDTDTQYF
v_gene: TRBV11-2; abundance: .; j_gene: TRBJ2-1; CDR3aa: CASSLYTSGAYNEQFF
v_gene: TRBV30; abundance: .; j_gene: TRBJ2-3; CDR3aa: CAIQATDTQYF
v_gene: TRBV9; abundance: once; j_gene: TRBJ1-5; CDR3aa: CASSVWGEGQPQHF
v_gene: TRBV4-3; abundance: .; j_gene: TRBJ2-1; CDR3aa: CASSQAHGSLYNEQFF
v_gene: TRBV9; abundance: .; j_gene: TRBJ1-1; CDR3aa: CASSVDLRETEAFF
v_gene: TRBV19; abundance: .; j_gene: TRBJ1-2; CDR3aa: CASSTRWGGGGAGYTF
v_gene: TRBV4-1; abundance: .; j_gene: TRBJ2-7; CDR3aa: CASSQRVGFYEQYF
v_gene: TRBV5-4; abundance: .; j_gene: TRBJ2-7; CDR3aa: CASSLDPGLAGGPTYEQYF
v_gene: TRBV5-4; abundance: once; j_gene: TRBJ2-7; CDR3aa: CASSLGGGQAYF
v_gene: TRBV5-4; abundance: .; j_gene: TRBJ1-2; CDR3aa: CASSLGTSNYGYTF
v_gene: TRBV2; abundance: .; j_gene: TRBJ1-2; CDR3aa: CASSETPGDLYGYTF
v_gene: TRBV30; abundance: few; j_gene: TRBJ2-7; CDR3aa: CAWSDPYEQYF
v_gene: TRBV6-5; abundance: .; j_gene: TRBJ1-2; CDR3aa: CASTIGPGLDYGYTF
v_gene: TRBV2; abundance: .; j_gene: TRBJ2-1; CDR3aa: CASSEGVATYNEQFF
v_gene: TRBV19; abundance: once; j_gene: TRBJ2-1; CDR3aa: CASSTFGGYNEQFF
v_gene: TRBV5-3; abundance: .; j_gene: TRBJ2-1; CDR3aa: CARSRHYPYNEQFF
v_gene: TRBV7-2; abundance: .; j_gene: TRBJ1-5; CDR3aa: CASSLPTGNQPQHF
v_gene: TRBV2; abundance: .; j_gene: TRBJ2-1; CDR3aa: CASSWQASSYNEQFF
v_gene: TRBV27; abundance: .; j_gene: TRBJ2-1; CDR3aa: CASSLLGLAGYNEQFF
v_gene: TRBV7-9; abundance: .; j_gene: TRBJ1-1; CDR3aa: CASSLAMDGTEAFF
v_gene: TRBV27; abundance: .; j_gene: TRBJ2-7; CDR3aa: CASTWGPSYEQYF
v_gene: TRBV4-1; abundance: .; j_gene: TRBJ2-5; CDR3aa: CASSQVRAGEAQETQYF
v_gene: TRBV5-1; abundance: .; j_gene: TRBJ2-7; CDR3aa: CASSLAGGSAYEQYF
v_gene: TRBV5-6; abundance: once; j_gene: TRBJ2-3; CDR3aa: CASSPDRVPTDTQYF
v_gene: TRBV27; abundance: .; j_gene: TRBJ2-7; CDR3aa: CASSFSGSTNEQYF
v_gene: TRBV6-6; abundance: .; j_gene: TRBJ2-5; CDR3aa: CASSVSGMWETQYF
v_gene: TRBV5-8; abundance: .; j_gene: TRBJ1-1; CDR3aa: CASSLVQGDTEAFF
v_gene: TRBV5-1; abundance: .; j_gene: TRBJ2-2; CDR3aa: CASSLETPVTGELFF
v_gene: TRBV5-1; abundance: .; j_gene: TRBJ1-1; CDR3aa: CASSLGLEAFF